What follows are 15 T cell receptor beta chains derived from one specimen sequenced in a study of shared clonotypes between healthy human individuals. The method was immunoSEQ multiplex PCR; TCRdb's version includes in-frame clones alone and lacks a portion of them. Here the sample spans hundreds of thousands of clones, about three quarters being singletons. Material: memory CD4+ T cells sorted from blood. The subset is: CD45RA-negative fraction. The receptors derive from a woman between 25 and 40 years old in good health.

The rearrangement joins TRBV19 to TRBJ2-1, with TRBD1 matching over 11 bases. V shed 6 bases, J shed 10 bases, and the junction held 11 bases outside the gene matches. This CDR3 region has 15 residues. Germline lookup yields CDR1 LNHDA and CDR2 SQIVND (reference sequence). The CDR3: CASSIPGQGVREQFF. The CDR3, as DNA: TGTGCCAGTAGCATTCCGGGACAGGGGGTAAGGGAGCAGTTCTTC.

This clone was seen only a few times. This chain uses TRBV5-6 with TRBJ2-7; TRBD1 matches 7 bases. The trim removed 2 bases at V and 3 bases at J, leaving 2 bases unmatched. CDR1 SGHDT and CDR2 YYEEEE come from the germline V gene. CDR3 length: 13 residues. CDR3 coding DNA: TGTGCCAGCAGCTTCACAGGGGTCTACGAGCAGTACTTC. Translating it yields CASSFTGVYEQYF.

The chain recombines TRBV20-1 with TRBJ2-7; D is unclear. CDR3 length equals 9 residues. Trimming stripped 0 bases from V and 13 bases from J, with 7 bases between. Germline lookup yields CDR1 DFQATT and CDR2 SNEGSKA (reference sequence). The CDR3 sequence is CSAREPEYF. CDR3 nucleotides: TGCAGTGCTAGAGAGCCAGAATACTTC.

The chain has TRBV5-1 and TRBJ2-4; D call uncertain. The CDR3 totals 12 residues. V was pared by 4 bases and J by 8 bases, with 10 bases between. Germline CDR1 is SGHRS and CDR2 is YFSETQ. The CDR3 DNA follows: TGCGCCAGCAGCGTGGACCGGGACATTCAGTACTTC. Its protein product is CASSVDRDIQYF.

This clone was counted only a few times. Other DNA sequences within the sample encode an identical CDR3. The rearrangement links TRBV28 to TRBJ1-5; 7 bases match TRBD1. Germline lookup yields CDR1 MDHEN and CDR2 SYDVKM. The CDR3 is made up of 14 amino acids. Trimming removed 3 bases from V and 3 bases from J; junction bases left unmatched: 2. This CDR3 reads CASSFDRDNQPQHF. CDR3 DNA sequence: TGTGCCAGCAGTTTTGACAGGGACAATCAGCCCCAGCATTTT.

This clone was counted only a few times. The V gene is TRBV28, the J gene TRBJ2-1; weak D call: TRBD2 (6 bases). The V end lost 3 bases, the J end lost 5 bases, and 17 bases lay between the germline ends. Germline values: CDR1 MDHEN, CDR2 SYDVKM. The CDR3 covers 16 residues. The CDR3 is CASSLYGSLRHNEQFF. As DNA, the CDR3 is TGTGCCAGCAGTTTGTACGGGAGCTTGAGGCACAATGAGCAGTTCTTC.

On this clone: This same CDR3 is encoded by further DNA sequences in the sample. CDR3 loop: CASSLRDTQYF. DNA of the CDR3: TGTGCCAGCAGTTTAAGGGATACGCAGTATTTT. This rearrangement joins TRBV27 to TRBJ2-3; no clear D. V was pared by 2 bases and J by 6 bases, with 3 bases between. The CDR3 is 11 residues long. The germline V gene has CDR1 MNHEY and CDR2 SMNVEV (reference sequence).

This rearrangement joins TRBV7-8 to TRBJ1-2; D call uncertain. The germline V gene has CDR1 SGHVS and CDR2 FQNEAQ. Trimming cost V 4 bases and J 4 bases, with 10 bases left between them. The CDR3 loop spans 13 amino acids. The CDR3 nucleotides are TGTGCCAGCAGCTATACGGAATCCTATGGCTACACCTTC. Translated, it gives CASSYTESYGYTF.

This chain connects TRBV15 to TRBJ1-1; TRBD1 might be the D (5 bases). The CDR3 runs to 17 residues. Germline V gene lookup returns CDR1 LNHNV and CDR2 YYDKDF (reference sequence). Trimming shortened V by 5 bases and J by 0 bases, and 19 bases separated the two germline ends. CDR3 DNA: TGTGCCACCAGCGGTTTGATGGGGACCCTTATGAACACTGAAGCTTTCTTT. Translating gives CATSGLMGTLMNTEAFF.

The rearrangement joins TRBV6-6 to TRBJ2-3, with TRBD2 matching over 14 bases. There are 16 residues in the CDR3. Trimming at V came to 6 bases and at J to 2 bases, leaving 4 bases not matched to a gene. CDR1 and CDR2 from the germline V gene are MNHNY and SVGAGI (reference sequence). CDR3 sequence (DNA): TGTGCCAGCAGGAGACTAGCGGGAGGGACCACAGATACGCAGTATTTT. It specifies CASRRLAGGTTDTQYF.

This clone came up a few times. The CDR3 region is CASSLQGTSVETQYF. CDR3 in DNA: TGTGCCAGCAGCTTGCAGGGAACATCGGTAGAGACCCAGTACTTC. V and J are TRBV5-4 and TRBJ2-5, with a possible D match to TRBD1 (5 bases). V was clipped by 1 base and J by 4 bases, with 14 bases between them. The germline gives CDR1 SGHNT, CDR2 YYREEE (reference sequence). CDR3 length: 15 residues.

Worth noting for this clone: Given a much more abundant clone one base away, this may be a read error. This chain links TRBV7-8 with TRBJ1-1; unclear D gene. CDR1 is SGHVS and CDR2 is FQNEAQ in the germline V gene. CDR3 length: 13 residues. The V end lost 1 base, the J end lost 3 bases, and 6 bases lay between the germline ends. CDR3 nucleotide sequence: TGTGCCAGCAGCTTAGGGGAGGACACTGAAGCTTTCTTT. Its translation: CASSLGEDTEAFF.

The gene calls are TRBV12-2 and TRBJ2-7. TRBV12-2 is tagged as a pseudogene. This CDR3 has 15 residues. This CDR3 is CASRFLTGCSYEQYF. CDR3 DNA: TGTGCAAGTCGCTTTCTTACCGGCTGCTCCTACGAGCAGTACTTC.

The chain uses TRBV7-7 and TRBJ2-1; 9 bases align to TRBD2. The J segment lost 7 bases and the V segment lost 3 bases, leaving 10 bases of the junction unmatched. Germline V gene sequence: CDR1 SSHAT, CDR2 FNYEAQ (reference sequence). The CDR3 contains 16 residues. CDR3 protein: CASSLGLAGPENEQFF. The CDR3 coding sequence is TGTGCCAGCAGCTTGGGCCTAGCGGGACCTGAGAATGAGCAGTTCTTC.

The V and J genes are TRBV28 and TRBJ1-2; the match to TRBD1 covers 7 bases. After removal of 9 bases from V and 3 bases from J, the junction contained 13 bases not matched to a gene. CDR1 is MDHEN and CDR2 is SYDVKM in the germline V gene. The CDR3 length is 15 residues. CDR3 protein: CASSDRNLFDYGYTF. The CDR3 DNA reads TGTGCCAGTTCGGACAGGAATCTGTTTGACTATGGCTACACCTTC.